Following are 18 T cell receptor beta chains from one sample sequenced in a study of cytomegalovirus exposure and HLA in healthy donors. The PCR employed 60 Vbeta primers together with 13 Jbeta primers. Only in-frame clones appear in the TCRdb table, and some are missing; sequencing was by immunoSEQ multiplex PCR. The data contain over 70,000 clones, over 70% of them singletons. The sequencing sample was made of PBMCs. Source of these receptors: a man in his fifties in good health and CMV-seropositive.

The chain joins TRBV2 to TRBJ2-7, with a tentative D call TRBD2 (7 bases). Germline CDR1 and CDR2: SNHLY and FYNNEI. The CDR3 sequence is 14 residues long. The V and J ends lost 5 bases and 2 bases respectively, with 13 bases between them. The CDR3 region has the DNA TGTGCCAGCAGTCTCGGGGGGCGGGCCTACGAGCAGTACTTC. Its translation: CASSLGGRAYEQYF.

V is TRBV28 and J is TRBJ2-7; no reliable D call. CDR3 size: 11 residues. V lost 3 bases and J lost 3, with 3 bases in between. The germline CDR1 and CDR2 sequences are MDHEN and SYDVKM. CDR3 residues: CASSFSYEQYF. Here the CDR3 DNA reads TGTGCCAGCAGTTTTAGCTACGAGCAGTACTTC.

V is TRBV10-3 and J is TRBJ1-2; 7 nucleotides line up with TRBD1. CDR1 and CDR2 from the germline V gene are ENHRY and SYGVKD. The CDR3 totals 13 residues. The V segment lost 6 bases and the J segment 7 bases; nucleotides outside the gene matches: 8. CDR3 sequence reads: CAISPGTASGYTF. The CDR3 bases are TGTGCCATCAGCCCCGGGACAGCTTCTGGCTACACCTTC.

The V gene is TRBV18, the J gene TRBJ2-6; TRBD1 might be the D (6 bases). In germline, CDR1 is KGHSH, CDR2 LQKENI. The CDR3 extends over 19 amino acids. The V end lost 3 bases, the J end lost 0 bases, and 18 bases lay between the germline ends. This CDR3 is CASSPTGATLNSGANVLTF. CDR3 DNA sequence: TGTGCCAGCTCACCGACAGGTGCCACCTTGAACTCTGGGGCCAACGTCCTGACTTTC.

This chain links TRBV11-2 with TRBJ2-1, with 9 bases matching TRBD2. V shed 0 bases and J 9 bases; nucleotides not matched to a gene: 9. The CDR3 length is 16 residues. CDR1 SGHAT and CDR2 FQNNGV come from the germline V gene. CDR3 in DNA: TGTGCCAGCAGCTTAGAATCTGGCGGGAGGGCCTCTGAGCAGTTCTTC. This sequence encodes CASSLESGGRASEQFF.

The CDR3 region has the DNA TGTGCCAGCAGCCAAACAGAACAAGAGACCCAGTACTTC. Its protein is CASSQTEQETQYF. This chain connects TRBV14 to TRBJ2-5; D unclear. Trimming shortened V by 2 bases and J by 2 bases, and 6 bases separated the two germline ends. The CDR3 has 13 residues. Germline CDR1 and CDR2: SGHDN and FVKESK.

The V gene is TRBV23-1, the J gene TRBJ2-7; possible D gene TRBD1, 5 bases. TRBV23-1 is sorted into the ORF group, with uncertain function. V lost 10 bases, J lost 5 bases, and 6 bases lay in between. The CDR3 loop spans 9 amino acids. CDR3 in DNA: TGCGCCAAAGGGGACGAGCAGTACTTC. It codes for CAKGDEQYF.

The chain couples TRBV7-2 to TRBJ2-5; 8 bases are a match to TRBD1. The CDR3 extends over 14 amino acids. Germline CDR1 SGHTA, CDR2 FQGNSA. With 4 bases clipped from V and 5 bases from J, the junction kept 6 bases outside the gene matches. CDR3 amino acids: CASSSRTGQETQYF. CDR3 DNA sequence: TGTGCCAGCAGCTCCCGGACAGGGCAGGAGACCCAGTACTTC.

The chain combines TRBV6-4 with TRBJ1-1; a possible D gene is TRBD1 (5 bases). Germline values: CDR1 MRHNA, CDR2 SNTAGT. The CDR3 consists of 16 residues. The ends were cut back, 5 bases at V and 3 bases at J, with 19 bases in the middle. The CDR3 DNA sequence: TGTGCCAGCAGTCGGGACGGAGGCGCGGGGGACACTGAAGCTTTCTTT. Amino acids: CASSRDGGAGDTEAFF.

This chain uses TRBV18 with TRBJ2-7, with 13 positions matching TRBD2. CDR1 is KGHSH and CDR2 is LQKENI in the germline V gene. Unmatched junction bases numbered 0, after V lost 1 base and J lost 3 bases. This CDR3 region has 15 residues. CDR3 sequence (DNA): TGTGCCAGCTCACCACGGACTAGCGGGAGCTACGAGCAGTACTTC. Its protein is CASSPRTSGSYEQYF.

The V call is TRBV4-2, the J call TRBJ1-1; D gene uncertain. The CDR3 has 16 residues. With 0 bases removed from V and 1 base from J, the gap between germline ends came to 12 bases. Germline CDR1 reads LGHNA; CDR2 reads YNFKEQ. The CDR3 DNA reads as TGTGCCAGCAGCCAAGATCTGTATAGCCGGAACACTGAAGCTTTCTTT. Encoded protein: CASSQDLYSRNTEAFF.

The genes are TRBV6-5 and TRBJ2-1; 7 bases are shared with TRBD2. Losses at the gene ends were 7 bases for V and 2 bases for J; bases not matched to a gene: 8. Germline V gene lookup returns CDR1 MNHEY and CDR2 SVGAGI. The CDR3 loop spans 15 amino acids. CDR3: CASTLGGGPYNEQFF. The CDR3 DNA sequence: TGTGCCAGCACCCTGGGGGGGGGACCCTACAATGAGCAGTTCTTC.

The chain uses TRBV11-2 and TRBJ2-1; the D is unclear. The CDR3 consists of 17 residues. CDR1 and CDR2 (germline): SGHAT, FQNNGV. Trimming removed 4 bases from V and 0 bases from J, with 16 bases in between. CDR3 DNA sequence: TGTGCCAGCAGCTCCCTGAGGAGACTCGACTCCTACAATGAGCAGTTCTTC. This translates into CASSSLRRLDSYNEQFF.

This rearrangement joins TRBV19 to TRBJ2-1; possible D gene TRBD1, 5 bases. Germline-derived CDR1 and CDR2 are LNHDA and SQIVND (reference sequence). V was shortened by 10 bases and J by 5 bases, with 21 bases between the two germline ends. The CDR3 runs to 15 residues. In DNA form, the CDR3 reads TGTGCCATCCTTTCAGGGTTTTCCCCAAACAATGAGCAGTTCTTC. Translating it yields CAILSGFSPNNEQFF.

V gene TRBV5-1 combines with J gene TRBJ2-1; D is perhaps TRBD1 (6 bases). V gave up 1 base and J gave up 4 bases, with 9 bases separating them. CDR1 SGHRS and CDR2 YFSETQ come from the germline V gene. The CDR3 has 14 residues. As DNA, the CDR3 is TGCGCCAGCAGCTTGTCGACAGGATACAATGAGCAGTTCTTC. It is translated as CASSLSTGYNEQFF.

This clone was found a few times. This chain connects TRBV6-1 to TRBJ2-7; 8 bases agree with TRBD2. J was trimmed by 2 bases and V by 1 base; bases with no gene match: 7. Germline V lookup: CDR1 MNHNS, CDR2 SASEGT. This CDR3 is 16 amino acids long. The CDR3 DNA reads TGTGCCAGCAGTGAAGACGGCGGGAGGTCACCCTACGAGCAGTACTTC. Protein sequence: CASSEDGGRSPYEQYF.

V and J are TRBV5-5 and TRBJ1-1; TRBD1 agrees at 7 bases. The CDR3 runs 15 residues. Germline lookup yields CDR1 SGHKS and CDR2 YYEKEE (reference sequence). Losses at the gene ends were 2 bases for V and 5 bases for J; bases not matched to a gene: 9. CDR3 residues: CASSFTGARGTEAFF. The CDR3 region has the DNA TGTGCCAGCAGCTTTACAGGGGCGAGGGGTACTGAAGCTTTCTTT.

Here the CDR3 reads CASSLRQGYGYTF. The CDR3 DNA is TGTGCCAGCAGCCTTAGACAGGGCTATGGCTACACCTTC. V and J are TRBV5-4 and TRBJ1-2, with 7 bases aligning to TRBD1. The trim removed 4 bases at V and 4 bases at J, leaving 4 bases unmatched. The germline V gene encodes CDR1 SGHNT and CDR2 YYREEE (reference sequence). This CDR3 spans 13 amino acids.